This T cell receptor beta chain came from a study of cytomegalovirus exposure and HLA in healthy donors. The CDR3 is 13 residues long. The V gene end was trimmed by 5 bases and the J gene end by 2 bases; junction bases not matched to a gene: 3. Germline lookup yields CDR1 SGHNT and CDR2 YENEEA. Remarks on this clone: Antigen specificity is unknown.

Study findings and constraints: The study had only CMV serostatus as immune exposure information. In a later analysis, a missense DCLRE1C variant was linked to TCR beta V- and J-gene trimming.

PCR employed 60 Vbeta and 13 Jbeta primers. Some clones are missing from TCRdb's copy, which holds only in-frame ones; the method was immunoSEQ multiplex PCR. The data contain some 65,000 clones, about 72% of them singletons. Sequencing was performed on PBMCs. This receptor was identified in a girl between 10 and 17 years old in good health and CMV-seropositive. The rearrangement uses TRBV11-3 and TRBJ2-7, with TRBD1 identical over 7 bases. The CDR3 DNA sequence: TGTGCCAGCAGCAGACAGGGAACCTACGAGCAGTACTTC. Translated, it gives CASSRQGTYEQYF.